This T cell receptor beta chain is drawn from a study of breast tumors, draining lymph nodes, adjacent tissues. The CDR3 runs to 15 residues. The germline V gene encodes CDR1 SEHNR and CDR2 FQNEAQ (reference sequence). Trimming shortened V by 1 base and J by 5 bases, and 15 bases separated the two germline ends. The lymph nodes were axillary draining lymph nodes from breast cancer patients. Whole-study findings and limits: That most tumor T cells come from lymph nodes remained unproven. The data were judged consistent with most tumor T cells coming from lymph node and expanding in tumor. Tumors had less TCR diversity than lymph nodes, more than nontumor tissue.

Using its own MiXCR run on the multiplex PCR reads, TCRdb lists one record per CDR3 protein. This sample has about 180,000 distinct CDR3 sequences, with 30% to 35% found just once. This clonotype was counted many times. Its specificity is unknown. This sequence was found in a female donor with breast cancer. Some clones in this sample may be carry-over from other donors' samples. Sequences were obtained from axillary lymph node tissue. The chain links TRBV7-9 to TRBJ2-7, with D possibly matching TRBD1 (7 bases). The CDR3 nucleotides read TGTGCCAGCAGCTTAGGGTGGCAGGGGGGAGACGAGCAGTACTTC. It is translated as CASSLGWQGGDEQYF.